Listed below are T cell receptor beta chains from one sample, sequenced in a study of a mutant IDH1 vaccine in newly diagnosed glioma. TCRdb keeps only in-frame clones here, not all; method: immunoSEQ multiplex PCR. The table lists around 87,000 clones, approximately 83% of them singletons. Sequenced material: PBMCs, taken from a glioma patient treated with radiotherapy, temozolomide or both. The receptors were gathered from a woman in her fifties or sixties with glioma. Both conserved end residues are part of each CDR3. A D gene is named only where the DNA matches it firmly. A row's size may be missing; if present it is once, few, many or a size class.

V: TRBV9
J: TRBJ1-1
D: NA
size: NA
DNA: TGTGCCAGCAGCCCAGAGTACAGGCCGACTGAAGCTTTCTTT
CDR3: CASSPEYRPTEAFF

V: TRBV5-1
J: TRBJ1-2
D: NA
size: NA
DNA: TGCGCCAGCAGCCCGGACCTTCCGCCGGATGGCTACACCTTC
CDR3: CASSPDLPPDGYTF

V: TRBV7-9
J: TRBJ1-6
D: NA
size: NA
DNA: TGTGCCAGCAGCTCCCCCCCCGGGGGCTCCTATAATTCACCCCTCCACTTT
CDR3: CASSSPPGGSYNSPLHF

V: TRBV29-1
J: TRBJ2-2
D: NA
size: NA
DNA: TGCAGCGCCGTCGAGGCAGCAGTCACCGGGGAGCTGTTTTTT
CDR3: CSAVEAAVTGELFF

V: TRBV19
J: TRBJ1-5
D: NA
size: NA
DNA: TGTGCCAGTAGTCTGGAAAGGGGGGATCAGCCCCAGCATTTT
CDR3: CASSLERGDQPQHF

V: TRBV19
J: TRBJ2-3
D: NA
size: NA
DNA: TGTGCCAGTAGTTCTCTTCTCACAGATACGCAGTATTTT
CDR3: CASSSLLTDTQYF

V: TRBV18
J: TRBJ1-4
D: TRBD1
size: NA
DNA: TGTGCCAGCTCACCATCACAGGGGCGAAATGAAAAACTGTTTTTT
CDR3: CASSPSQGRNEKLFF

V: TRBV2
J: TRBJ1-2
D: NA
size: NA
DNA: TGTGCCAGCCTATACAGAACTAACTATGGCTACACCTTC
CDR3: CASLYRTNYGYTF

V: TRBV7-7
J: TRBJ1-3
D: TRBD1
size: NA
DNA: TGTGCTAGCAGCCTACAGGGGAGCTCTGGAAACACCATATATTTT
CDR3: CASSLQGSSGNTIYF

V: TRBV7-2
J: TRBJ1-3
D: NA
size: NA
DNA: TGTGCCAGCAGCTTAGAGCGGGGGCGAGCAAACACCATATATTTT
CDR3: CASSLERGRANTIYF

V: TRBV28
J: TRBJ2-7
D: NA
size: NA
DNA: TGTGCCAGCAGTCGCGCCGGGACACCTTCCTACGAGCAGTACTTC
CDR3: CASSRAGTPSYEQYF

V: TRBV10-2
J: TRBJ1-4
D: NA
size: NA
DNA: TGCGCCAGCAGTGCATCATCAGCCCCACGAAAACTGTTTTTT
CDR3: CASSASSAPRKLFF

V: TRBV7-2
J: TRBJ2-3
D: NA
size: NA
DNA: TGTGCCAGCAGCTTAGTAGCTCCGAGCACAGATACGCAGTATTTT
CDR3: CASSLVAPSTDTQYF

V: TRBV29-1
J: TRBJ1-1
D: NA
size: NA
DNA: TGCAGCGTTTCTATGGGGGTGGTGAACACTGAAGCTTTCTTT
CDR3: CSVSMGVVNTEAFF

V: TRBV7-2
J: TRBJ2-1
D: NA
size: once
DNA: TGTGCCAGCAGCTTGGACCGTGGCTCCTACAATGAGCAGTTCTTC
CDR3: CASSLDRGSYNEQFF

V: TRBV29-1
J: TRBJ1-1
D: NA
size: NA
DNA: TGCAGCGTTTCCTCAAAAATGAACACTGAAGCTTTCTTT
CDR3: CSVSSKMNTEAFF

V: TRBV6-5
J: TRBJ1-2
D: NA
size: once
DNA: TGTGCCAGCAGTTACAGTCTCGGATCGGGTAACTATGGCTACACCTTC
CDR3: CASSYSLGSGNYGYTF